This T cell receptor (beta chain) was profiled in a study of T cells in Graves' hyperthyroidism and ophthalmopathy. Germline V lookup: CDR1 MNHNY, CDR2 SVGAGI (reference sequence). The CDR3 totals 17 residues. V was trimmed by 0 bases and J by 0 bases, leaving 15 bases between them. The CDR3 regions of TCR beta were amplified from RNA transcripts. The study used the HTBI primer set for a first-round RT-PCR of the TCR CDR3. Using its own MiXCR run on the multiplex PCR reads, TCRdb lists one record per CDR3 protein. This sample yields over 500,000 distinct CDR3 sequences, of which 14% are seen a single time; over 11% belongs to the top ten. This clonotype was seen repeatedly, ten times or more.

This clonotype was sampled from a woman aged 40 to 55 with Graves' hyperthyroidism. The chain combines TRBV6-6 with TRBJ2-7; possible D gene TRBD2, 5 bases. Sequenced: blood. The CDR3, as DNA: TGTGCCAGCAGTTACTCGAGGGTCACTTCGAGCTCCTACGAGCAGTACTTC. This gives the protein CASSYSRVTSSSYEQYF.